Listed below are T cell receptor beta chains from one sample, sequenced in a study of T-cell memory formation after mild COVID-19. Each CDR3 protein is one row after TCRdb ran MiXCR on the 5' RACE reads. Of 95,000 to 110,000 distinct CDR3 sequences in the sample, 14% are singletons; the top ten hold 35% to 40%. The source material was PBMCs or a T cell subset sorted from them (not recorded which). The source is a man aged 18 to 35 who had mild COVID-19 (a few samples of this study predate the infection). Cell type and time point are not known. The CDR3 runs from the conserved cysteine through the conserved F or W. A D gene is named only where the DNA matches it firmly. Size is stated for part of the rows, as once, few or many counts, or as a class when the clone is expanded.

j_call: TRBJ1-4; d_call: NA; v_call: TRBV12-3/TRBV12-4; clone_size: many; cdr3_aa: CASSFSEKLFF; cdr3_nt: TGTGCCAGCAGTTTTTCTGAAAAACTGTTTTTT
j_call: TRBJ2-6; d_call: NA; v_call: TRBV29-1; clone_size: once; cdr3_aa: CSVADSGAIVLTF; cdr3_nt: TGCAGCGTTGCAGACTCTGGGGCCATCGTCCTGACTTTC
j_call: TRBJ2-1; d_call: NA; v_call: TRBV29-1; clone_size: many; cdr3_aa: CSVEGATAYNEQFF; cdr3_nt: TGCAGCGTTGAAGGTGCGACAGCTTACAATGAGCAGTTCTTC
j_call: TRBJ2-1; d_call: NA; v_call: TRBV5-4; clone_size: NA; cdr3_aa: CASSLEGVTLDNEQFF; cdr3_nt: TGTGCCAGCAGCTTGGAGGGGGTAACTCTGGACAATGAGCAGTTCTTC
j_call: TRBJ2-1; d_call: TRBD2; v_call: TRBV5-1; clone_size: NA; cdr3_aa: CASFLTGGSEQFF; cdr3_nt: TGCGCCAGCTTCCTGACGGGGGGAAGTGAGCAGTTCTTC
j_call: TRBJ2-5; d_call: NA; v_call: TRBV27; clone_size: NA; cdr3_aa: CASRGSGLQETQYF; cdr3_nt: TGTGCCAGCCGAGGCAGCGGACTCCAAGAGACCCAGTACTTC
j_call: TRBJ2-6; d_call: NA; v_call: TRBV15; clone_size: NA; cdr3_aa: CATSKVLTVTGANVLTF; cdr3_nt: TGTGCCACCAGCAAAGTCCTGACAGTGACTGGGGCCAACGTCCTGACTTTC
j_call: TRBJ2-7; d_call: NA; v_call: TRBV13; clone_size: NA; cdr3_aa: CASSSTVSYEQYF; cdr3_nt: TGTGCCAGCAGCTCGACAGTAAGCTACGAGCAGTACTTC
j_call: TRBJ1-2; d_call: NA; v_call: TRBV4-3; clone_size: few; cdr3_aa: CASSQGRGQVYGYTF; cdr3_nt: TGCGCCAGCAGCCAAGGACGGGGGCAGGTCTATGGCTACACCTTC
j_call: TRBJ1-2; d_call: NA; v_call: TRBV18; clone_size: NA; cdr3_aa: CASSPGYGYTF; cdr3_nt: TGTGCCAGCTCACCGGGCTATGGCTACACCTTC
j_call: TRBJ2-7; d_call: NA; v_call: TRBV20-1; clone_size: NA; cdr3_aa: CSARAAEVKGEQYF; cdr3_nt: TGCAGTGCTCGGGCCGCGGAGGTAAAGGGCGAGCAGTACTTC
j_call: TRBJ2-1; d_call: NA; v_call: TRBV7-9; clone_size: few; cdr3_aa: CASRVLSSYNEQFF; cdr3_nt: TGTGCCAGCAGGGTGTTGAGCTCCTACAATGAGCAGTTCTTC
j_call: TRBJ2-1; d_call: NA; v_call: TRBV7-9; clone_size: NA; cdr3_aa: CASSPREGSYNEQFF; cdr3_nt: TGTGCCAGCAGCCCGCGTGAGGGCTCCTACAATGAGCAGTTCTTC
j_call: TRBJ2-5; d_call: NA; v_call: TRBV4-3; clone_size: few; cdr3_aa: CASSQTNPVARGTQYF; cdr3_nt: TGCGCCAGCAGCCAAACCAACCCCGTGGCCCGCGGAACCCAGTACTTC
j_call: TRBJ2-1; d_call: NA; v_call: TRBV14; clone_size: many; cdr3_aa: CASSQGARQFF; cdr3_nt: TGTGCCAGCAGCCAAGGGGCCAGGCAGTTCTTC
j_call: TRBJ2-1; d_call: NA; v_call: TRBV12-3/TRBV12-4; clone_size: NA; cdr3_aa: CASSPYPRISLSSYNEQFF; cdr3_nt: TGTGCCAGCAGTCCCTACCCCCGAATTAGCTTGAGCTCCTACAATGAGCAGTTCTTC
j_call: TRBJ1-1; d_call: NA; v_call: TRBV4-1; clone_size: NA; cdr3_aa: CASSQDRTGNTEAFF; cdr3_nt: TGCGCCAGCAGCCAAGATAGAACAGGAAACACTGAAGCTTTCTTT
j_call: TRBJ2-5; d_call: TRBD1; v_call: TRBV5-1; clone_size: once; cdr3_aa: CASSRRDRGLFQETQYF; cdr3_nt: TGCGCCAGCAGCCGACGGGACAGGGGACTATTCCAAGAGACCCAGTACTTC
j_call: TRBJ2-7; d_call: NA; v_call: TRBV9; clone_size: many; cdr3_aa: CASSVGAGEQYF; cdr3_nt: TGTGCCAGCAGCGTAGGGGCAGGGGAGCAGTACTTC
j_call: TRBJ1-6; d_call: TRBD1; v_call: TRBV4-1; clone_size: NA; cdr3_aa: CASSPSGQVDFNSPLHF; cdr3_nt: TGCGCCAGCAGCCCATCGGGACAGGTGGATTTTAATTCACCCCTCCACTTT
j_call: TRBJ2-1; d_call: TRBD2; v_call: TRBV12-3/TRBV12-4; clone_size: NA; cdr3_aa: CASSPGTSGVAYNEQFF; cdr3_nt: TGTGCCAGCAGTCCAGGGACTAGCGGGGTGGCCTACAATGAGCAGTTCTTC
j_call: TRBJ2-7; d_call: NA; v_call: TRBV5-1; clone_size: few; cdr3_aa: CASSLEGTGYEQYF; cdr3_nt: TGCGCCAGCAGCTTGGAGGGGACGGGCTACGAGCAGTACTTC
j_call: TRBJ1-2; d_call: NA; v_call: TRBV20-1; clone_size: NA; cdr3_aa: CSARDPGTDLPAYGYTF; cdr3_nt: TGCAGTGCTAGAGACCCCGGGACTGATCTCCCCGCCTATGGCTACACCTTC
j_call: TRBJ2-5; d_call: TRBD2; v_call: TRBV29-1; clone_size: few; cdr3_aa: CSAELAGEGETQYF; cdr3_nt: TGCAGCGCCGAACTAGCGGGGGAGGGAGAGACCCAGTACTTC
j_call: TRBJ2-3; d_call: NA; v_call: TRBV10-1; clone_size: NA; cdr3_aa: CASSETPLGDTQYF; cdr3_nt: TGCGCCAGCAGTGAGACCCCCTTGGGGGATACGCAGTATTTT
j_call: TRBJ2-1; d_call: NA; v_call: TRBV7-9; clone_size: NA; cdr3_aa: CASSLRVYEQFF; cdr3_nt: TGTGCCAGCAGCTTACGTGTCTACGAGCAGTTCTTC
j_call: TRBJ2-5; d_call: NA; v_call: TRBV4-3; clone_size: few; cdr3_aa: CASSQEGTYQETQYF; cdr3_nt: TGCGCCAGCAGCCAAGAAGGGACTTACCAAGAGACCCAGTACTTC
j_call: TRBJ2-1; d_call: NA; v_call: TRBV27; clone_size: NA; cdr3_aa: CASSSRVYEQFF; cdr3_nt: TGTGCCAGCAGTTCCCGGGTTTATGAGCAGTTCTTC
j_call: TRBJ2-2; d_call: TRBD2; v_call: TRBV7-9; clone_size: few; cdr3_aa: CASSETSATPPELFF; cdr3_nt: TGTGCCAGCAGCGAGACTAGCGCCACGCCTCCAGAGCTGTTTTTT
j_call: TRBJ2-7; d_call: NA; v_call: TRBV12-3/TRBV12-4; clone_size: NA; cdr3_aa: CASSGFGYEQYF; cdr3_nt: TGTGCCAGCAGTGGGTTTGGATACGAGCAGTACTTC
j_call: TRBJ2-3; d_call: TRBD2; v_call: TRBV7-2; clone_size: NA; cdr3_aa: CASSFTGGYTDTQYF; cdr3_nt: TGTGCCAGCAGCTTCACGGGGGGGTACACAGATACGCAGTATTTT
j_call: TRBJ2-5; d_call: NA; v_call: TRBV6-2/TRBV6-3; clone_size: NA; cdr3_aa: CASSFNPNGQRNQETQYF; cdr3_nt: TGTGCCAGCAGTTTTAACCCGAACGGACAGCGGAACCAAGAGACCCAGTACTTC
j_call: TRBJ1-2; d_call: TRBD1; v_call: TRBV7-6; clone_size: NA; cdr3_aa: CASSNSGTGGEYTF; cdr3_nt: TGTGCCAGCAGTAACTCCGGGACAGGGGGCGAGTACACCTTC
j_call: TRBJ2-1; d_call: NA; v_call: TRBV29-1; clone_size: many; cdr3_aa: CSVVGSLSYNEQFF; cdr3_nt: TGCAGCGTTGTCGGGAGTCTGTCCTACAATGAGCAGTTCTTC
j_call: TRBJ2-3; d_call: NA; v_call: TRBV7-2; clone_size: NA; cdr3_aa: CASSLGLRGTDTQYF; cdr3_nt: TGTGCCAGCAGCTTAGGCCTGAGGGGCACAGATACGCAGTATTTT
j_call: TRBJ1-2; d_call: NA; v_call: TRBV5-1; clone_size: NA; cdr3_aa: CASSLEFGTDLDGYTF; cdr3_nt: TGCGCCAGCAGCTTGGAGTTCGGGACTGACCTTGATGGCTACACCTTC
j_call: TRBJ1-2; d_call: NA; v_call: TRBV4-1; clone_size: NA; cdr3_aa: CASSLTGGIYGYTF; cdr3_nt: TGCGCCAGCAGCCTCACGGGGGGAATCTATGGCTACACCTTC